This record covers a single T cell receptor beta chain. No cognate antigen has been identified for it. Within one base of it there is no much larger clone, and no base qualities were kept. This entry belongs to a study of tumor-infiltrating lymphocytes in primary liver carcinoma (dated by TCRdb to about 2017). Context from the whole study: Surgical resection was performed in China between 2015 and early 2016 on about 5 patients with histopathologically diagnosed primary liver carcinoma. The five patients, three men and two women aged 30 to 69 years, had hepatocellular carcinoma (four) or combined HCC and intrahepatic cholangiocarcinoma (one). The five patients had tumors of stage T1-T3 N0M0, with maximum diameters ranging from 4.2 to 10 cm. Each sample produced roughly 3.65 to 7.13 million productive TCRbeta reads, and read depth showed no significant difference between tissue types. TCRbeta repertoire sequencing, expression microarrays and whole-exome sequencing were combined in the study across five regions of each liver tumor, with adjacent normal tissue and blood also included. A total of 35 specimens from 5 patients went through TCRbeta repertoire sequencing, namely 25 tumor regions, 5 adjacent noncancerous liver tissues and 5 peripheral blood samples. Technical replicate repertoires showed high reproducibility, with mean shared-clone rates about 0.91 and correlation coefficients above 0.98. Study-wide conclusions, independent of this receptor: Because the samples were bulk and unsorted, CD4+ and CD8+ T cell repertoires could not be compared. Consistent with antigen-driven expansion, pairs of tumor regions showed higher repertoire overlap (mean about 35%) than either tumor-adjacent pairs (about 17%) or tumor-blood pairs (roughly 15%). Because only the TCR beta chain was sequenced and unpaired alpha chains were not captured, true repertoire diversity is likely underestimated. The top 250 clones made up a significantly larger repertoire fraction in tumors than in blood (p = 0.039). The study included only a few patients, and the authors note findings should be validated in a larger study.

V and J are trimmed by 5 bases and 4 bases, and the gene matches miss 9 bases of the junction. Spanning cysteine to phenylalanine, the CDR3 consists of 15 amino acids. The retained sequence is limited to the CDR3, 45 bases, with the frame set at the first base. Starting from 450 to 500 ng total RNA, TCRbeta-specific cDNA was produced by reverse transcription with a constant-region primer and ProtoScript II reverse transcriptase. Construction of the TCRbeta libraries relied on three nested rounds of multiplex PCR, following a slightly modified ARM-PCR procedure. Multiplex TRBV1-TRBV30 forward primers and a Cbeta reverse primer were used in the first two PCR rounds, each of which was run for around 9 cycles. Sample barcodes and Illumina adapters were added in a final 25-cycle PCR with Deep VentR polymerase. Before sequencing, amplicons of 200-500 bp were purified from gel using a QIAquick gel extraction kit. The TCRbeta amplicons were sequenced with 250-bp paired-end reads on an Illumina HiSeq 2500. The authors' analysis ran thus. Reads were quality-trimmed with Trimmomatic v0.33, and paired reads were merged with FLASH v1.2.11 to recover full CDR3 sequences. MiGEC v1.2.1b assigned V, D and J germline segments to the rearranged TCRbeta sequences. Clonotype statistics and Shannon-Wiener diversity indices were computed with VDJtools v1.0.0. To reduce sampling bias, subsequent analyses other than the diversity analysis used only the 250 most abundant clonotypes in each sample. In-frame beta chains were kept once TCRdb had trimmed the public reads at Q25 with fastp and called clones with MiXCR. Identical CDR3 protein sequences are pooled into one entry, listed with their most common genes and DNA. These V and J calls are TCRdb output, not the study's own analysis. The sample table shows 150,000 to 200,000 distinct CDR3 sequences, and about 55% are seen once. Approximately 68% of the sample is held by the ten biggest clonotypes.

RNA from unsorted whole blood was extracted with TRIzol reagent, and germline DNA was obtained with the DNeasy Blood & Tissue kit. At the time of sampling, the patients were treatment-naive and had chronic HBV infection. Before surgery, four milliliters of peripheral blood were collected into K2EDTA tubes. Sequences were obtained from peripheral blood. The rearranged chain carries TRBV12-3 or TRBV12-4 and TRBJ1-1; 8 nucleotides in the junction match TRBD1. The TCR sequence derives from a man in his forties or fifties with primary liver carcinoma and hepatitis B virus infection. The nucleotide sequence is TGTGCCAGCAGTGCCACCGGGACAGGTGCCACTGAAGCTTTCTTT. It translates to CASSATGTGATEAFF.